Listed below are T cell receptor beta chains from one sample, sequenced in a study of blood T cell repertoires in COVID-19. Sequencing used immunoSEQ multiplex PCR; TCRdb keeps in-frame clones, though not all of them. Here the sample spans 200,000 to 300,000 clones, approximately 80% being singletons. The sequenced sample was peripheral blood. These receptors came from a man between 60 and 75 years old with acute or convalescent COVID-19. Each CDR3 is given with its conserved first and last residue. D genes are given only for firm matches. A clone size is listed for some rows: how often the clone was seen (once, few, many), or a class if it is expanded.

abundance	j_gene	v_gene	d_gene	CDR3aa	CDR3nt
.	TRBJ1-1	TRBV9	.	CASSVVAGMNTEAFF	TGTGCCAGCAGCGTAGTGGCGGGTATGAACACTGAAGCTTTCTTT
.	TRBJ1-1	TRBV7-8	.	CASSSSPRQMNTEAFF	TGTGCCAGCAGCTCCTCCCCTCGACAGATGAACACTGAAGCTTTCTTT
.	TRBJ2-3	TRBV11-3	TRBD2	CASSPIAGLTDTQYF	TGTGCCAGCAGCCCTATAGCGGGGCTCACAGATACGCAGTATTTT
.	TRBJ2-3	TRBV7-6	TRBD2	CASSPEASGTDTQYF	TGTGCCAGCTCCCCTGAGGCTAGCGGAACAGATACGCAGTATTTT
.	TRBJ2-2	TRBV9	.	CASSLLTGSGGELFF	TGTGCCAGCAGCTTGCTGACTGGGTCCGGCGGGGAGCTGTTTTTT
.	TRBJ2-7	TRBV27	TRBD2	CASSIAGGTYEQYF	TGTGCCAGCAGTATAGCGGGAGGTACCTACGAGCAGTACTTC
.	TRBJ2-5	TRBV11-2	TRBD1	CASSYRDRGLRGETQYF	TGTGCCAGCAGCTACCGGGACAGGGGTTTGAGGGGAGAGACCCAGTACTTC
once	TRBJ1-1	TRBV7-9	.	CASSLVGWRGMNTEAFF	TGTGCCAGCAGCTTAGTGGGTTGGCGGGGGATGAACACTGAAGCTTTCTTT
.	TRBJ2-3	TRBV9	.	CASSAITDTQYF	TGTGCCAGCAGCGCCATCACAGATACGCAGTATTTT
.	TRBJ2-2	TRBV2	TRBD2	CASSTTSGGPGELFF	TGTGCCAGCAGTACGACTAGCGGGGGGCCCGGGGAGCTGTTTTTT
.	TRBJ2-2	TRBV21-1	.	CASSARPLRDQPGELFF	TGTGCCAGCAGCGCCCGGCCCCTCAGGGATCAGCCCGGGGAGCTGTTTTTT
.	TRBJ2-1	TRBV9	TRBD2	CASSPRGLAGAQIYNEQFF	TGTGCCAGCAGCCCTAGAGGCCTAGCGGGGGCCCAGATTTACAATGAGCAGTTCTTC
.	TRBJ1-1	TRBV4-2	TRBD1	CASSEGQGAAEAFF	TGTGCCAGCAGTGAGGGACAGGGGGCCGCTGAAGCTTTCTTT
.	TRBJ1-1	TRBV27	.	CASSIWGANTEAFF	TGTGCCAGCAGTATTTGGGGCGCGAACACTGAAGCTTTCTTT
.	TRBJ1-3	TRBV30	TRBD1	CAWSLTGGNTIYF	TGTGCCTGGAGTTTGACAGGGGGAAACACCATATATTTT
.	TRBJ2-7	TRBV4-1	.	CASSHLATQARYEQYF	TGCGCCAGCAGCCACCTTGCGACTCAAGCTCGCTACGAGCAGTACTTC
.	TRBJ2-1	TRBV18	TRBD2	CASSPNLAGGRNEQFF	TGTGCCAGCTCCCCCAATCTAGCGGGGGGGAGGAATGAGCAGTTCTTC
.	TRBJ1-4	TRBV11-3	TRBD1	CASSRDSSEKLFF	TGTGCCAGCAGCCGGGACAGTTCTGAAAAACTGTTTTTT
once	TRBJ2-5	TRBV7-2	.	CASSLTYGETQYF	TGTGCCAGCAGTTTGACTTATGGAGAGACCCAGTACTTC
once	TRBJ2-7	TRBV19	TRBD2	CASRWTSGLSYEQYF	TGTGCCAGTAGGTGGACTAGCGGCCTCTCCTACGAGCAGTACTTC
.	TRBJ1-3	TRBV5-1	TRBD1	CASGTAFGNTIYF	TGCGCCAGCGGGACAGCCTTTGGAAACACCATATATTTT
once	TRBJ2-2	TRBV28	.	CASRRGTGELFF	TGTGCCAGTCGACGGGGAACCGGGGAGCTGTTTTTT
.	TRBJ2-2	TRBV28	.	CASSQLQGPNTGELFF	TGTGCCAGCAGTCAGCTACAGGGACCGAACACCGGGGAGCTGTTTTTT
.	TRBJ1-2	TRBV7-2	TRBD1	CASSLGQGATGYTF	TGTGCCAGCAGCTTGGGACAGGGGGCGACTGGCTACACCTTC
once	TRBJ1-4	TRBV2	TRBD1	CASRKQGQANEKLFF	TGTGCCAGCAGGAAACAGGGGCAGGCTAATGAAAAACTGTTTTTT
.	TRBJ1-1	TRBV18	.	CASSALRNTEAFF	TGTGCCAGCTCAGCCCTAAGGAACACTGAAGCTTTCTTT
.	TRBJ1-4	TRBV6-6	.	CASGLVREELFF	TGTGCTTCGGGACTTGTGCGTGAAGAACTGTTTTTT
.	TRBJ2-4	TRBV28	.	CASSLSAGARQAKNIQYF	TGTGCCAGCAGTTTATCGGCGGGGGCCCGACAGGCCAAAAACATTCAGTACTTC
once	TRBJ2-7	TRBV14	.	CASSQDWGAYEQYF	TGTGCCAGCAGCCAAGATTGGGGAGCCTACGAGCAGTACTTC
.	TRBJ1-1	TRBV7-3	.	CASSPQGSYAEAFF	TGTGCCAGCAGCCCCCAGGGGAGTTATGCTGAAGCTTTCTTT
.	TRBJ2-5	TRBV7-8	.	CASSLSETQYF	TGTGCCAGCAGCTTATCGGAGACCCAGTACTTC
.	TRBJ2-2	TRBV19	.	CASSIKGANTGELFF	TGTGCCAGTAGTATCAAGGGGGCGAACACCGGGGAGCTGTTTTTT
.	TRBJ2-1	TRBV2	TRBD2	CASTGASGINEQFF	TGTGCCAGCACGGGCGCTAGCGGGATCAATGAGCAGTTCTTC
.	TRBJ2-1	TRBV7-8	TRBD2	CASSLWAVEGAGEHNEQFF	TGTGCCAGCAGCTTATGGGCCGTGGAGGGAGCGGGAGAACACAATGAGCAGTTCTTC
.	TRBJ2-7	TRBV19	.	CASSSGSYEQYF	TGTGCCAGTAGTTCAGGATCCTACGAGCAGTACTTC
.	TRBJ2-2	TRBV3-1/TRBV3-2	.	CASSQTPGAGGELFF	TGTGCCAGCAGCCAAACCCCAGGGGCAGGCGGGGAGCTGTTTTTT
.	TRBJ2-3	TRBV6-6	TRBD1	CASSYSQDRQTDTQYF	TGTGCCAGCAGTTACTCCCAGGACAGGCAAACAGATACGCAGTATTTT
.	TRBJ1-1	TRBV2	.	CASSEAGPRAEAFF	TGTGCCAGCAGTGAAGCCGGGCCGAGGGCTGAAGCTTTCTTT
.	TRBJ2-5	TRBV5-3	TRBD1	CARSKRPRDRELGTQYF	TGTGCCAGAAGTAAACGACCCCGGGACAGGGAGTTGGGGACCCAGTACTTC
.	TRBJ2-7	TRBV6-6	TRBD2	CASSSGAAGGSEQYF	TGTGCCAGCAGTTCTGGTGCGGCGGGAGGGTCCGAGCAGTACTTC
.	TRBJ1-2	TRBV18	.	CASSQNADITHGYTF	TGTGCCAGCTCACAGAACGCGGACATCACTCATGGCTACACCTTC
.	TRBJ1-1	TRBV7-3	.	CASSVQGFTEAFF	TGTGCCAGCAGCGTACAGGGATTCACTGAAGCTTTCTTT
once	TRBJ2-2	TRBV27	.	CASTTNTGELFF	TGTGCCAGCACCACGAACACCGGGGAGCTGTTTTTT
.	TRBJ1-2	TRBV3-1/TRBV3-2	.	CASSPRYEVGYTF	TGTGCCAGCAGCCCCAGATATGAGGTTGGCTACACCTTC
once	TRBJ2-7	TRBV9	TRBD1	CASSVGQGSDEQYF	TGTGCCAGCAGCGTGGGACAGGGTTCGGACGAGCAGTACTTC
.	TRBJ1-1	TRBV10-2	.	CASSEGRATSTEAFF	TGCGCCAGCAGTGAGGGCAGGGCCACGAGCACTGAAGCTTTCTTT
.	TRBJ2-7	TRBV5-8	.	CASSGRGRGAYEQYF	TGTGCCAGCAGCGGTAGGGGCAGGGGGGCCTACGAGCAGTACTTC
.	TRBJ2-7	TRBV15	.	CATSRDLSEQRYEQYF	TGTGCCACCAGCAGAGATCTTTCGGAACAGAGATACGAGCAGTACTTC